Listed below are T cell receptor beta chains from one sample, sequenced in a study of OX40 agonist ivuxolimab in advanced cancers. Data came from immunoSEQ multiplex PCR; TCRdb stores just in-frame clones and leaves some out. The table has about 86,000 clones, around nine tenths seen once. Material: CD4+ or CD8+ T cells sorted from blood, obtained in a trial of the OX40 agonist ivuxolimab. These receptors were collected from an adult with an advanced solid tumor such as melanoma, head and neck, liver or kidney cancer. CDR3s include the opening cysteine and the closing phenylalanine or tryptophan. The D gene is left open where the match is weak.

j_gene | d_gene | v_gene | len | CDR3aa
TRBJ1-2 | . | TRBV15 | 16 | CATSRGKGGPIYGYTF
TRBJ2-2 | . | TRBV7-9 | 13 | CASSLGSTGELFF
TRBJ1-1 | TRBD1 | TRBV19 | 16 | CASSGGQGPWRSEAFF
TRBJ2-2 | . | TRBV5-1 | 16 | CASSLEPGRNTGELFF
TRBJ1-5 | . | TRBV7-2 | 13 | CASSLNQGQPQHF
TRBJ1-2 | . | TRBV18 | 13 | CASSPRGDYGYTF
TRBJ2-3 | TRBD2 | TRBV6-1 | 16 | CASSANGLAGADTQYF
TRBJ2-7 | . | TRBV18 | 14 | CASSLMDGPYEQYF
TRBJ2-7 | . | TRBV11-2 | 15 | CASSLRGADPYEQYF
TRBJ2-5 | . | TRBV4-1 | 16 | CASSPTSTISQETQYF
TRBJ2-3 | TRBD2 | TRBV6-5 | 14 | CASSKRGSTDTQYF
TRBJ2-7 | TRBD2 | TRBV15 | 17 | CATSRGGLAGGGYEQYF
TRBJ1-2 | . | TRBV30 | 12 | CAWSQGRYGYTF
TRBJ1-2 | . | TRBV6-1 | 13 | CASRETGNYGYTF
TRBJ2-1 | TRBD1 | TRBV9 | 16 | CASSFEDRGFYNEQFF
TRBJ2-7 | . | TRBV19 | 11 | CASRQGGEQYF
. | TRBD1 | TRBV5-1 | 15 | CASSLQGQGTYEQYF
TRBJ1-4 | . | TRBV6-5 | 14 | CASSPGYRREKLFF
TRBJ1-5 | . | TRBV6-6 | 14 | CAATGTLLYQPQHF
TRBJ1-3 | . | TRBV11-2 | 14 | CASSLMGSGNTIYF
TRBJ2-7 | TRBD1 | TRBV19 | 14 | CASSPDRGHGEQYF
TRBJ2-1 | TRBD2 | TRBV6-6 | 16 | CASSSRTSGGAREQFF
TRBJ1-1 | . | TRBV19 | 15 | CASSTLSNLEAEAFF
TRBJ1-1 | TRBD1 | TRBV2 | 14 | CASSESQQGTEAFF
TRBJ2-3 | . | TRBV11-1 | 14 | CASSRVVSTDTQYF
TRBJ1-5 | . | TRBV19 | 16 | CASSILKQLRGQPQHF
TRBJ1-6 | . | TRBV5-4 | 12 | CAFSSRNSPLHF
TRBJ1-1 | . | TRBV11-3 | 13 | CASSLYGDTEAFF
TRBJ1-2 | TRBD1 | TRBV7-9 | 15 | CASSLGQGGSYGYTF
TRBJ1-2 | TRBD1 | TRBV19 | 13 | CASSTGTGYGYTF
TRBJ1-1 | . | TRBV7-6 | 14 | CASSLARSNTEAFF
TRBJ2-1 | . | TRBV7-3 | 15 | CASSLRQVEGNEQFF
TRBJ1-5 | . | TRBV29-1 | 13 | CSAATERNQPQHF
TRBJ2-7 | TRBD1 | TRBV4-1 | 15 | CASSQDLGTGRRQYF
TRBJ1-4 | . | TRBV6-5 | 14 | CASGKQGGDEKLFF
TRBJ2-7 | TRBD1 | TRBV15 | 13 | CATSRDRSYEQYF
TRBJ1-2 | . | TRBV5-5 | 15 | CASSFSPGGNYGYTF
TRBJ2-7 | TRBD2 | TRBV7-2 | 12 | CASSLTGGEQYF
TRBJ1-5 | TRBD1 | TRBV5-5 | 14 | CASSSGQGTQPQHF
TRBJ1-1 | . | TRBV5-4 | 15 | CASSSGTLIETEAFF
TRBJ1-2 | TRBD1 | TRBV2 | 15 | CASSDSGQGHYGYTF
TRBJ2-2 | TRBD2 | TRBV7-3 | 17 | CASSLRGGSANTGELFF
TRBJ1-2 | . | TRBV30 | 13 | CAWSVDENYGYTF
TRBJ2-1 | . | TRBV5-1 | 15 | CASSLLAELYNEQFF
TRBJ1-2 | . | TRBV6-1 | 16 | CASSEALGGVNYGYTF
TRBJ2-1 | . | TRBV12-2 | 20 | CASRSKRGGKLAPGGDEQFF
TRBJ1-5 | . | TRBV27 | 15 | CASSLGPGSAQPQHF
TRBJ1-5 | . | TRBV28 | 12 | CASGGLDQPQHF
TRBJ2-1 | . | TRBV9 | 15 | CASSVLSLSYNEQFF
TRBJ2-4 | TRBD1 | TRBV4-1 | 17 | CASSQEGTTGGKNIQYF
TRBJ2-2 | . | TRBV19 | 12 | CASSIVGAELFF
TRBJ2-7 | . | TRBV28 | 15 | CASRTPKGSFYEQYF
TRBJ1-5 | . | TRBV19 | 16 | CASTHKRGDSNQPQHF
TRBJ2-5 | TRBD2 | TRBV11-3 | 15 | CASSLGGDGGETQYF
TRBJ1-2 | TRBD1 | TRBV19 | 11 | CASSPRTGQTF
TRBJ1-2 | . | TRBV28 | 12 | CASSSVVSGYTF
TRBJ2-3 | TRBD1 | TRBV7-2 | 16 | CASSTNRGMGTDTQYF